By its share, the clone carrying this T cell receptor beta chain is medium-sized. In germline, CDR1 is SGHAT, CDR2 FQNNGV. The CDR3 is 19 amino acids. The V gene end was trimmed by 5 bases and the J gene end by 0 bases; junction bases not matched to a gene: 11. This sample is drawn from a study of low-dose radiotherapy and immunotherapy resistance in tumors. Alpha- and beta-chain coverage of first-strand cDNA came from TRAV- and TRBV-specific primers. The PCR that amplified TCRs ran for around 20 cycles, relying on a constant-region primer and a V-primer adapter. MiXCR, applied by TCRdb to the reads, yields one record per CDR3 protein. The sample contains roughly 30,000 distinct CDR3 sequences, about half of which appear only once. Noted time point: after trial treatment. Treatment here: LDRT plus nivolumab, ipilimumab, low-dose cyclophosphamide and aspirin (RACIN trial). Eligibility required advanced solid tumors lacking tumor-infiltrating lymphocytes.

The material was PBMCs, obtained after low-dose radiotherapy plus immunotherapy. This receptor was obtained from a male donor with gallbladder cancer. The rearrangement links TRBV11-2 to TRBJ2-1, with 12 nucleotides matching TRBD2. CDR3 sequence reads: CASSAGLAGPYSSYNEQFF. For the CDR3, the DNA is TGTGCCAGCAGCGCCGGACTAGCGGGACCCTACAGCTCCTACAATGAGCAGTTCTTC.